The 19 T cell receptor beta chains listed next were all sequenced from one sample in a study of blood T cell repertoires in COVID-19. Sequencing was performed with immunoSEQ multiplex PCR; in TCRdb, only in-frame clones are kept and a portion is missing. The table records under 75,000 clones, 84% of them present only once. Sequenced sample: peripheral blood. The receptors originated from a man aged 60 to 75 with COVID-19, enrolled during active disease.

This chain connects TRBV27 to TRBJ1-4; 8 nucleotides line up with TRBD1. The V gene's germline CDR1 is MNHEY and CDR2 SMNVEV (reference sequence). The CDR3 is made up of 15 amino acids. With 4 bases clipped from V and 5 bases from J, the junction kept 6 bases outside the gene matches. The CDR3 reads CASSSMTGANEKLFF. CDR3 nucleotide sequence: TGTGCCAGCAGTTCCATGACAGGGGCGAATGAAAAACTGTTTTTT.

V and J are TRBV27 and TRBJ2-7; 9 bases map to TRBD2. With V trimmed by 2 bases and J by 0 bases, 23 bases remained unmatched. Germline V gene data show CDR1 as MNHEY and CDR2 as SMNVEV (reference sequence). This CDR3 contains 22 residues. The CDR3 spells CASSLGPGRISGGIFSSYEQYF. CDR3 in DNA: TGTGCCAGCAGTTTAGGGCCAGGGCGGATTAGCGGGGGAATATTTAGCTCCTACGAGCAGTACTTC.

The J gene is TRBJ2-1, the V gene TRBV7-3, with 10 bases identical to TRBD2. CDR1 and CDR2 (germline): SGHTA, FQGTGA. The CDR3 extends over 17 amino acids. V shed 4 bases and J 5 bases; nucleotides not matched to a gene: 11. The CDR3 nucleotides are TGTGCCAGCAGCTCCCGCGGCGGTCTAGCGGGGGACAATGAGCAGTTCTTC. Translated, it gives CASSSRGGLAGDNEQFF.

CDR3 in amino acids: CASSYSILHSGNTIYF. CDR3 nucleotides: TGTGCCAGCAGTTACTCGATCCTTCATAGTGGAAACACCATATATTTT. The J gene is TRBJ1-3, the V gene TRBV6-5; D not resolved. V lost 0 bases and J 3 bases, leaving 12 bases between the germline ends. The CDR3 has 16 residues. The germline gives CDR1 MNHEY, CDR2 SVGAGI.

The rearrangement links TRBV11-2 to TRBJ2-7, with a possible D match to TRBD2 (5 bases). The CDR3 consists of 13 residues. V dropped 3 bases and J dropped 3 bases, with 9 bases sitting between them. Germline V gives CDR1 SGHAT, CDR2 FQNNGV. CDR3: CASSFGGHYEQYF. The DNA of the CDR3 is TGTGCCAGCAGCTTTGGAGGCCACTACGAGCAGTACTTC. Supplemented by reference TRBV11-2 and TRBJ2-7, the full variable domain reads EAGVAQSPRYKIIEKRQSVAFWCNPISGHATLYWYQQILGQGPKLLIQFQNNGVVDDSQLPKDRFSAERLKGVDSTLKIQPAKLEDSAVYLCASSFGGHYEQYFGPGTRLTVT.

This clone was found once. This chain's CDR3 is CAISTGGQETQYF. The CDR3 coding sequence is TGTGCCATCAGTACAGGGGGCCAAGAGACCCAGTACTTC. The chain couples TRBV10-3 to TRBJ2-5, with TRBD1 identical over 8 bases. With 5 bases clipped from V and 1 base from J, the junction kept 0 bases outside the gene matches. The germline V gene has CDR1 ENHRY and CDR2 SYGVKD. The CDR3 length is 13 residues.

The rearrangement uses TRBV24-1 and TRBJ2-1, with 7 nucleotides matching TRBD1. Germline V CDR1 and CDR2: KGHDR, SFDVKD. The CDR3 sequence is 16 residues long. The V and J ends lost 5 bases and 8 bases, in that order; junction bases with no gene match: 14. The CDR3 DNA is TGTGCCACCAGTGCTGGGACAGCCTCCTTTCAGGATGAGCAGTTCTTC. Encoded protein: CATSAGTASFQDEQFF.

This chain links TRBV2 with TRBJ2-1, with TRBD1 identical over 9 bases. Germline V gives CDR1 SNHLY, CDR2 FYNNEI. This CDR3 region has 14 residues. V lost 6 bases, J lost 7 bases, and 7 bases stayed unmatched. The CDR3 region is CASSAGTGWNEQFF. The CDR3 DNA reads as TGTGCCAGCAGCGCCGGGACAGGGTGGAATGAGCAGTTCTTC.

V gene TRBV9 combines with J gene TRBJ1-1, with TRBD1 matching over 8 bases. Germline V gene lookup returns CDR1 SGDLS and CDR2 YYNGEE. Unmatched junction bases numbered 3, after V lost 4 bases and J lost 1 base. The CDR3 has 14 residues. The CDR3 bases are TGTGCCAGCAGCATACAGGGGGGGAACACTGAAGCTTTCTTT. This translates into CASSIQGGNTEAFF.

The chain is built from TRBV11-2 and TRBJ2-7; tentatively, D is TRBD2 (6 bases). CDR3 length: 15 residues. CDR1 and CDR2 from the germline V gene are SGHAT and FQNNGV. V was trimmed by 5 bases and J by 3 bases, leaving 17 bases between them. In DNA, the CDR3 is TGTGCCAGCAGCCCCATTGAGAGGAGGGTCTACGAGCAGTACTTC. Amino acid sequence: CASSPIERRVYEQYF.

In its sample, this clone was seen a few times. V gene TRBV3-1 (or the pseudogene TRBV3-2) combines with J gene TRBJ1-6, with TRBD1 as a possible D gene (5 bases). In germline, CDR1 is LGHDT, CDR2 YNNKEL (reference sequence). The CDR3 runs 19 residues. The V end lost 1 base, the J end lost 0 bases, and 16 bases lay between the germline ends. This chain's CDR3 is CASSQVGQGFSSYNSPLHF. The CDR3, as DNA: TGTGCCAGCAGCCAAGTTGGGCAGGGCTTTAGCTCCTATAATTCACCCCTCCACTTT.

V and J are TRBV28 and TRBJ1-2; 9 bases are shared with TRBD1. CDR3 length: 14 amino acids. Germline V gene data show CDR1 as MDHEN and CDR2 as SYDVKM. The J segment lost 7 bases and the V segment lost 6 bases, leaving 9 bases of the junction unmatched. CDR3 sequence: CASRPPGQGSGYTF. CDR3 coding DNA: TGTGCCAGCAGACCTCCGGGACAGGGAAGTGGCTACACCTTC.

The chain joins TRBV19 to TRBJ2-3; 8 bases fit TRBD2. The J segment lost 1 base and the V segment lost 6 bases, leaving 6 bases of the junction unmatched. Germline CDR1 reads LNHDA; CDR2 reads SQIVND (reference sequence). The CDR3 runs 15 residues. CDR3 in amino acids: CASSLNSGGTDTQYF. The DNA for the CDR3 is TGTGCCAGTAGCCTCAATAGCGGGGGCACAGATACGCAGTATTTT.

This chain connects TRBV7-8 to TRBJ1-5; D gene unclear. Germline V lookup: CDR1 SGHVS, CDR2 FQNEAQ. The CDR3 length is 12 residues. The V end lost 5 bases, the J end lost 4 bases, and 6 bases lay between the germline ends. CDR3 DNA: TGTGCCAGCAGCCTACAAAATCAGCCCCAGCATTTT. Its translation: CASSLQNQPQHF.

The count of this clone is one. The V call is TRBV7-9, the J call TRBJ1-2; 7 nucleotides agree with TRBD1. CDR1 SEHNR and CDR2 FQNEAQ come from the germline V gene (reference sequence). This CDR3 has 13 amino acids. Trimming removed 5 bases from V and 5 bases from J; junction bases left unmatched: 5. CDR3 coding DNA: TGTGCCAGCAGCACCGGGACAGCATATGGCTACACCTTC. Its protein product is CASSTGTAYGYTF.

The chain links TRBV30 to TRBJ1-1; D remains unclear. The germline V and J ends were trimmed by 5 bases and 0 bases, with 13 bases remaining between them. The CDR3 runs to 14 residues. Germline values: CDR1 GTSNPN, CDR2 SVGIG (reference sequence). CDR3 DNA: TGTGCCTGGCCCCCGGGAGGGTTGAACACTGAAGCTTTCTTT. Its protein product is CAWPPGGLNTEAFF.

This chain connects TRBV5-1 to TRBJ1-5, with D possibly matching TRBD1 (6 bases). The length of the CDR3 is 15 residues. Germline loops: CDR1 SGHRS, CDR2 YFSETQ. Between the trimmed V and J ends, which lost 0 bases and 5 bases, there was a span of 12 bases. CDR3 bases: TGCGCCAGCAGCTTGGGAGACCAGGGGCATCAGCCCCAGCATTTT. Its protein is CASSLGDQGHQPQHF.

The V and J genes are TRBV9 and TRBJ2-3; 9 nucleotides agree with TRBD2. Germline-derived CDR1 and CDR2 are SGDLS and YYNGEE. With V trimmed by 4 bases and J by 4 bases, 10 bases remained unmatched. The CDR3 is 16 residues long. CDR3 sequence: CASSPRHAGGADTQYF. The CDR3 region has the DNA TGTGCCAGCAGCCCCCGCCATGCGGGGGGGGCAGATACGCAGTATTTT.

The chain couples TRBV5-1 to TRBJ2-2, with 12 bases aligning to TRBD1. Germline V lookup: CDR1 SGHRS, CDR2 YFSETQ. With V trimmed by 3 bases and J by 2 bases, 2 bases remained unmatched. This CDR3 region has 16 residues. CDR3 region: CASSSGTGGNTGELFF. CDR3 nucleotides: TGCGCCAGCAGCTCCGGGACAGGGGGCAACACCGGGGAGCTGTTTTTT.